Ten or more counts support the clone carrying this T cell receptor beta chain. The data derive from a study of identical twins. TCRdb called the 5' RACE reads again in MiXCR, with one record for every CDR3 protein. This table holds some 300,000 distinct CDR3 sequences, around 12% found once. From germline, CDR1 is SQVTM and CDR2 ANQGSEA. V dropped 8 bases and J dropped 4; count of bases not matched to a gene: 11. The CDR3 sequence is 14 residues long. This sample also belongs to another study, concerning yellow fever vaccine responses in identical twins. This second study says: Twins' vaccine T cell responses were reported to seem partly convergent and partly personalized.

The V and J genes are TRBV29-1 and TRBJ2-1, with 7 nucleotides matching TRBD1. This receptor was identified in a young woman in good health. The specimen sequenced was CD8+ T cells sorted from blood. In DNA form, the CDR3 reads TGCAGCTTCTCCCCCGGGACAGATTACAATGAGCAGTTCTTC. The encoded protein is CSFSPGTDYNEQFF.